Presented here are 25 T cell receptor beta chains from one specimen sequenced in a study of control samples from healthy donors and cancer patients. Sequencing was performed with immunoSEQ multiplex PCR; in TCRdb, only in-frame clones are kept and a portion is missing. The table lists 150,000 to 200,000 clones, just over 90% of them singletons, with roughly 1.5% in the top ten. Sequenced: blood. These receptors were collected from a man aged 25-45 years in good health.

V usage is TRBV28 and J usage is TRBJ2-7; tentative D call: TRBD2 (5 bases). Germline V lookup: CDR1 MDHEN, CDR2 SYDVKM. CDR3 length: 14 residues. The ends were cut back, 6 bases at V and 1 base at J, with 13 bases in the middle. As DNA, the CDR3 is TGTGCCAGCAGAACCGAAGGACTGTCCTACGAGCAGTACTTC. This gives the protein CASRTEGLSYEQYF. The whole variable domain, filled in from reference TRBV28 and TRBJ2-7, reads DVKVTQSSRYLVKRTGEKVFLECVQDMDHENMFWYRQDPGLGLRLIYFSYDVKMKEKGDIPEGYSVSREKKERFSLILESASTNQTSMYLCASRTEGLSYEQYFGPGTRLTVT.

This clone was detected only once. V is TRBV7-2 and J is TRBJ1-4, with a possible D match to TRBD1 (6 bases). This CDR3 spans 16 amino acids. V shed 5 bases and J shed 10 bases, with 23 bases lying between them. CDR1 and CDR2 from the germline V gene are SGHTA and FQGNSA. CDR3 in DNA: TGTGCCAGCAGCCCACAGGACAGAGGACTTCTTGGAAAACTGTTTTTT. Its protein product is CASSPQDRGLLGKLFF.

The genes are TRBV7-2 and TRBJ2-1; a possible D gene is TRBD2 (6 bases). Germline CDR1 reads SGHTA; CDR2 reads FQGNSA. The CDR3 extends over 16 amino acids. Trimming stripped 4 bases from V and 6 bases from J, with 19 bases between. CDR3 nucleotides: TGTGCCAGCAGCTCAGGAAGGAGGGAAGGGGCCAATGAGCAGTTCTTC. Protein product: CASSSGRREGANEQFF.

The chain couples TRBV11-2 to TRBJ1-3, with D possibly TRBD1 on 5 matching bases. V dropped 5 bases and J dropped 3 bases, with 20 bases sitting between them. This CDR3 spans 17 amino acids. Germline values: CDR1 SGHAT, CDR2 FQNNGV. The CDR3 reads CASSNSAPGLFGNTIYF. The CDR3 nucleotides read TGTGCCAGCAGCAATAGTGCCCCAGGGCTCTTTGGAAACACCATATATTTT.

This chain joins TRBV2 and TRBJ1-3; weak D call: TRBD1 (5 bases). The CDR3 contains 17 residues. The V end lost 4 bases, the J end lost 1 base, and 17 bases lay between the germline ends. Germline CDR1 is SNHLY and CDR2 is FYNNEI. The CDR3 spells CASSARSGTASGNTIYF. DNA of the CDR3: TGTGCCAGCAGTGCACGGTCCGGGACGGCTTCTGGAAACACCATATATTTT.

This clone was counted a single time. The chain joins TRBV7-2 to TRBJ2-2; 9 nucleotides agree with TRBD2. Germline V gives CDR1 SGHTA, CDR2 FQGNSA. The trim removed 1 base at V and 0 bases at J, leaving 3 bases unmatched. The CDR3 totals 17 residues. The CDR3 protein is CASSLGSGGPNTGELFF. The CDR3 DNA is TGTGCCAGCAGCTTAGGTAGCGGGGGCCCGAACACCGGGGAGCTGTTTTTT. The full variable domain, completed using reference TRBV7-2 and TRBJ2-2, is GAGVSQSPSNKVTEKGKDVELRCDPISGHTALYWYRQSLGQGLEFLIYFQGNSAPDKSGLPSDRFSAERTGGSVSTLTIQRTQQEDSAVYLCASSLGSGGPNTGELFFGEGSRLTVL.

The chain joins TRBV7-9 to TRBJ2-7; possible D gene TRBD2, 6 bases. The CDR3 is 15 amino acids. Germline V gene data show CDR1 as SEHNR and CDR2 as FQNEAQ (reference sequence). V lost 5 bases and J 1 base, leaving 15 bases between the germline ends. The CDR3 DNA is TGTGCCAGCAGCCAGATCGCGGGACCTTCCTACGAGCAGTACTTC. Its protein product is CASSQIAGPSYEQYF.

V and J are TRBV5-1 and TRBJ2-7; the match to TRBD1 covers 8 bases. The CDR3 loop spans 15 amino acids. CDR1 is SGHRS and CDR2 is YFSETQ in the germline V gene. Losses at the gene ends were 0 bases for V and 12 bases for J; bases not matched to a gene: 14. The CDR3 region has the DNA TGCGCCAGCAGCTTGGACGTAGGACAGGGAATGCTATTGTACTTC. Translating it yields CASSLDVGQGMLLYF.

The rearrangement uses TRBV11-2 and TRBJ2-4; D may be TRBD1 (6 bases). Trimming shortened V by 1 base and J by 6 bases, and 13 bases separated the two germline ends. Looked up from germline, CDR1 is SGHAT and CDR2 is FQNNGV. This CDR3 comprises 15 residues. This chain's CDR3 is CASSLAAGVVNIQYF. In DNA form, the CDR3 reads TGTGCCAGCAGCTTAGCGGCAGGGGTGGTAAACATTCAGTACTTC.

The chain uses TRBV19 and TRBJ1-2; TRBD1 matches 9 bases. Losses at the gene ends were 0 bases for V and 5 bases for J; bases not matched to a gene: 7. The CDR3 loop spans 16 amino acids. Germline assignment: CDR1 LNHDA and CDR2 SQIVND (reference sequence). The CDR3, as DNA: TGTGCCAGTAGTATAGAACCGACAGGGGGGATTTATGGCTACACCTTC. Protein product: CASSIEPTGGIYGYTF.

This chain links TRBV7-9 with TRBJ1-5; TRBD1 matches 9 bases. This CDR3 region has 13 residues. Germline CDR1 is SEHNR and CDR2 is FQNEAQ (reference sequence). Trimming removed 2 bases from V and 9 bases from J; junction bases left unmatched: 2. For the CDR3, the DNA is TGTGCCAGCAGCTTACAGACAGGGGGGCCCCAGCATTTT. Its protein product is CASSLQTGGPQHF.

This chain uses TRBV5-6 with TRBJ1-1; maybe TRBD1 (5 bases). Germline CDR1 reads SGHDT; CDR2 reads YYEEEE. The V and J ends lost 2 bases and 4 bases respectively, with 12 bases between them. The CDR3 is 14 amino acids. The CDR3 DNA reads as TGTGCCAGCAGCTTAAGGGGAAGTAGCACTGAAGCTTTCTTT. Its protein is CASSLRGSSTEAFF.

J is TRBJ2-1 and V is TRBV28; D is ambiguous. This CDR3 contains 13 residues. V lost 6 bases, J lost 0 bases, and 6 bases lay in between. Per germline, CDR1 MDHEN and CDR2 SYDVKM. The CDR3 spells CASSQSSYNEQFF. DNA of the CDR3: TGTGCCAGCAGCCAGAGCTCCTACAATGAGCAGTTCTTC.

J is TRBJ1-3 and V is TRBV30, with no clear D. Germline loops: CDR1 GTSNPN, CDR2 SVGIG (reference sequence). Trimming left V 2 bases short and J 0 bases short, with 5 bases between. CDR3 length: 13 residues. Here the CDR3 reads CAWSPGSGNTIYF. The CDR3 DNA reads TGTGCCTGGAGTCCTGGCTCTGGAAACACCATATATTTT.

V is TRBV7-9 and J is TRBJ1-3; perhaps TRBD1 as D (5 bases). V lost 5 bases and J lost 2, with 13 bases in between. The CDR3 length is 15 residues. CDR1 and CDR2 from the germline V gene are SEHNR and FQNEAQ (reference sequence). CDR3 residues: CASSDPTEAGNTIYF. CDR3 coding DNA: TGTGCCAGCAGCGACCCGACAGAAGCTGGAAACACCATATATTTT.

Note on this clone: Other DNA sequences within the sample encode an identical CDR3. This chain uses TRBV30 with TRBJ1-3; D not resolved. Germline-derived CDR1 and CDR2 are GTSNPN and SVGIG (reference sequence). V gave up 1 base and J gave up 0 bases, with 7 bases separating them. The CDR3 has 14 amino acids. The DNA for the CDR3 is TGTGCCTGGAGTGGAGGAGCCTCTGGAAACACCATATATTTT. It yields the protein CAWSGGASGNTIYF.

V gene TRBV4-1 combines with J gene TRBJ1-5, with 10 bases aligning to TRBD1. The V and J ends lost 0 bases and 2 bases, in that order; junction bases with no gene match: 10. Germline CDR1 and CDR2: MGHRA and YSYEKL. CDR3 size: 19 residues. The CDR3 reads CASSQDLTGGAPGNQPQHF. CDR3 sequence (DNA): TGCGCCAGCAGCCAAGATTTGACAGGGGGCGCCCCGGGCAATCAGCCCCAGCATTTT.

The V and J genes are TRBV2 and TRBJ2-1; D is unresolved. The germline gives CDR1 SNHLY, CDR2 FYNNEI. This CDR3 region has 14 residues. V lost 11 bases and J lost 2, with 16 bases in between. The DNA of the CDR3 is TGTGCCGACCGTCCGGAGAGGACCTACAATGAGCAGTTCTTC. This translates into CADRPERTYNEQFF. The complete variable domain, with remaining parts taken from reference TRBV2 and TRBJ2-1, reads EPEVTQTPSHQVTQMGQEVILRCVPISNHLYFYWYRQILGQKVEFLVSFYNNEISEKSEIFDDQFSVERPDGSNFTLKIRSTKLEDSAMYFCADRPERTYNEQFFGPGTRLTVL.

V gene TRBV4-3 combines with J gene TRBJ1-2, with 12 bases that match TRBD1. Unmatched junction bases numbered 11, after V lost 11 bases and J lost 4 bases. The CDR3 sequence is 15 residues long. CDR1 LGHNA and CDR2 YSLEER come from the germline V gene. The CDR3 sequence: CAPSSGTGGLYGYTF. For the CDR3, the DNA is TGCGCCCCCTCGTCCGGGACAGGGGGCCTCTATGGCTACACCTTC.

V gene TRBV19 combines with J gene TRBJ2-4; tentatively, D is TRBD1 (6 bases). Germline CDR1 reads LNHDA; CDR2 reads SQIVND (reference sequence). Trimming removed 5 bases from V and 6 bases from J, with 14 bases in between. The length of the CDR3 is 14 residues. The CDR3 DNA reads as TGTGCCAGTAGTCAGGGGCACACCGGAAACATTCAGTACTTC. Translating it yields CASSQGHTGNIQYF. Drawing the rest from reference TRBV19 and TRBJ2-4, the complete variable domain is DGGITQSPKYLFRKEGQNVTLSCEQNLNHDAMYWYRQDPGQGLRLIYYSQIVNDFQKGDIAEGYSVSREKKESFPLTVTSAQKNPTAFYLCASSQGHTGNIQYFGAGTRLSVL.

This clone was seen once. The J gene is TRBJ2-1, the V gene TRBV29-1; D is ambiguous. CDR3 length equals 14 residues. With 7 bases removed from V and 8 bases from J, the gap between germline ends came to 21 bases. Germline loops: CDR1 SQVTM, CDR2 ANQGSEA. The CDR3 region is CSARYLQVADEQFF. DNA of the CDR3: TGCAGCGCCAGATATCTCCAGGTTGCGGATGAGCAGTTCTTC.

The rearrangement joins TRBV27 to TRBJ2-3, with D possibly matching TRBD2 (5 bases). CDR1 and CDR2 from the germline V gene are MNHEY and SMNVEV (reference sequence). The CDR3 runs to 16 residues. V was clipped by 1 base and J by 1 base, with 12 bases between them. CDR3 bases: TGTGCCAGCAGTTTATATGGCGGGTTGGGCACAGATACGCAGTATTTT. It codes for CASSLYGGLGTDTQYF.

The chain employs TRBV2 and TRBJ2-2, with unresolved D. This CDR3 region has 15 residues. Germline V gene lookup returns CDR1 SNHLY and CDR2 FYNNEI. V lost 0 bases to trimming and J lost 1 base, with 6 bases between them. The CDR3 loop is CASSEAKGNTGELFF. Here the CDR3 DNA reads TGTGCCAGCAGTGAAGCTAAGGGGAACACCGGGGAGCTGTTTTTT.

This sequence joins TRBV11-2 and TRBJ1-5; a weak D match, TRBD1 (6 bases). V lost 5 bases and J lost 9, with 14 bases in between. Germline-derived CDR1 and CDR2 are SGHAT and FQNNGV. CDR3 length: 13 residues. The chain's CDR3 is CASSPGGATPQHF. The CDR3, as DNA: TGTGCCAGCAGCCCGGGGGGGGCAACGCCCCAGCATTTT.

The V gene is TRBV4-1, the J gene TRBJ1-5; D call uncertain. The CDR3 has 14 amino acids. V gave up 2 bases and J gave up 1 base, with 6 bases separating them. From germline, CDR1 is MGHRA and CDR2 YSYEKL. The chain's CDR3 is CASSQSQSNQPQHF. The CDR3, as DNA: TGCGCCAGCAGCCAATCCCAGAGCAATCAGCCCCAGCATTTT.